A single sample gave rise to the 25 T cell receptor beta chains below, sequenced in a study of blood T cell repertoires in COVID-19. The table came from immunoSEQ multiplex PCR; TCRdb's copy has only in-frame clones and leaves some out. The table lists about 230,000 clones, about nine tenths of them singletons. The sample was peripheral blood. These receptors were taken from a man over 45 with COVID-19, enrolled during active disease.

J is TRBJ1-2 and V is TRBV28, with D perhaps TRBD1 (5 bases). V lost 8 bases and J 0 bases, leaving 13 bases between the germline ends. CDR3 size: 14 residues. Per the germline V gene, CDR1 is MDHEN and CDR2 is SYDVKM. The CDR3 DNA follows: TGTGCCAGCCTTGATGGGGGGGCTAACTATGGCTACACCTTC. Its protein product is CASLDGGANYGYTF.

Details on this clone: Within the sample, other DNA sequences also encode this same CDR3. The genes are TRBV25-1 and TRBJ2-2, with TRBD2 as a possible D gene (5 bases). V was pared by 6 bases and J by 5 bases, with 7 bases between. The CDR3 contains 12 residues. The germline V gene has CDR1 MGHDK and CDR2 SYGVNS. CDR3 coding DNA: TGTGCCAGCAGCCGCGGGACCGGGGAGCTGTTTTTT. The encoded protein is CASSRGTGELFF.

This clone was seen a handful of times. CDR3 nucleotide sequence: TGTGCCATCAGTGACAGGGACAGGGGAAATAGTGAGCAGTTCTTC. This gives the protein CAISDRDRGNSEQFF. The rearrangement uses TRBV10-3 and TRBJ2-1, with 10 bases matching TRBD1. V dropped 3 bases and J dropped 9; count of bases not matched to a gene: 8. This CDR3 spans 15 amino acids. Germline lookup yields CDR1 ENHRY and CDR2 SYGVKD.

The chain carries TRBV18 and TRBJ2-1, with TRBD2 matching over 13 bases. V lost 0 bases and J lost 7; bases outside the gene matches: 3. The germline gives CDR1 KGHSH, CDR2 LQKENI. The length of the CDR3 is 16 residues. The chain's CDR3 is CASSPPGLAGRNEQFF. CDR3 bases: TGTGCCAGCTCACCACCGGGACTAGCGGGAAGGAATGAGCAGTTCTTC.

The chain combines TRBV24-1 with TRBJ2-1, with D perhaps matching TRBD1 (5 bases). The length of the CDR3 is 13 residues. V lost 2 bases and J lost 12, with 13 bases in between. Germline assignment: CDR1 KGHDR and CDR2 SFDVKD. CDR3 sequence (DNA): TGTGCCACCAGTGATTACTCCAGGGTAAGGCAGTTCTTC. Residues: CATSDYSRVRQFF.

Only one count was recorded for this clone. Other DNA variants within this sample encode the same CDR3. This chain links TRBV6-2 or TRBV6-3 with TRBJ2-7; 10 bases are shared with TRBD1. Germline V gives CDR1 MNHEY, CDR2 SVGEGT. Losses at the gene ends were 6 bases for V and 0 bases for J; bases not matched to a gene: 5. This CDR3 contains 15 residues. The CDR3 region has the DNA TGTGCCAGCAGCTCCGGGACAGGGGTCTCCTACGAGCAGTACTTC. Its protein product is CASSSGTGVSYEQYF.

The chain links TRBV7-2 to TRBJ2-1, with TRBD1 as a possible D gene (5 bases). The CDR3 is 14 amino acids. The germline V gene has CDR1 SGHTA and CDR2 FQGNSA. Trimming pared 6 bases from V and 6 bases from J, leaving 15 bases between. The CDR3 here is CASSVGAFFNEQFF. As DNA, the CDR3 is TGTGCCAGCAGTGTAGGGGCCTTTTTCAATGAGCAGTTCTTC. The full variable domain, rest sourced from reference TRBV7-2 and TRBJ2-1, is GAGVSQSPSNKVTEKGKDVELRCDPISGHTALYWYRQSLGQGLEFLIYFQGNSAPDKSGLPSDRFSAERTGGSVSTLTIQRTQQEDSAVYLCASSVGAFFNEQFFGPGTRLTVL.

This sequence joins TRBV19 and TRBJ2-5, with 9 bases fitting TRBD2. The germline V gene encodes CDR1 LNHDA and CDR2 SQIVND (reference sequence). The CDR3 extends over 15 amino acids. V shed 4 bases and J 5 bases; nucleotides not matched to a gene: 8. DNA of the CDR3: TGTGCCAGTAGTACAGCGGCGGGGGGGTCGGAGACCCAGTACTTC. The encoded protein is CASSTAAGGSETQYF. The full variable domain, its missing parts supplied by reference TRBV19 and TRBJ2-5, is DGGITQSPKYLFRKEGQNVTLSCEQNLNHDAMYWYRQDPGQGLRLIYYSQIVNDFQKGDIAEGYSVSREKKESFPLTVTSAQKNPTAFYLCASSTAAGGSETQYFGPGTRLLVL.

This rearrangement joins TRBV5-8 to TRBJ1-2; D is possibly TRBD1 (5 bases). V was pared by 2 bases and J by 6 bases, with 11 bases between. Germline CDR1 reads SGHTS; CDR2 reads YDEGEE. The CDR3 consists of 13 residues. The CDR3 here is CASSLGQGNGYTF. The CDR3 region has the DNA TGTGCCAGCAGCTTAGGCCAGGGCAATGGCTACACCTTC. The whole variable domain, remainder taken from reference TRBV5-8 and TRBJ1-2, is EAGVTQSPTHLIKTRGQQATLRCSPISGHTSVYWYQQALGLGLQFLLWYDEGEERNRGNFPPRFSGRQFPNYSSELNVNALELEDSALYLCASSLGQGNGYTFGSGTRLTVV.

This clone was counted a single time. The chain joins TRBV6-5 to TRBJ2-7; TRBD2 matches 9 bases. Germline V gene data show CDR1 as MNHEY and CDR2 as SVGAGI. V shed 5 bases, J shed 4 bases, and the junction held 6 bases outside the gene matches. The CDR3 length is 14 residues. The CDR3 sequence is CASSRSGGPYEQYF. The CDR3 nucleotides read TGTGCCAGCAGTCGTAGCGGGGGCCCTTACGAGCAGTACTTC.

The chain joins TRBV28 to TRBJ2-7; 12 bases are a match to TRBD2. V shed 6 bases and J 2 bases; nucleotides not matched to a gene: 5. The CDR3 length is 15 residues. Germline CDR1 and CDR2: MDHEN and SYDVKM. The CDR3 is CASRRTSGAPYEQYF. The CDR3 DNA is TGTGCCAGCAGAAGGACTAGCGGGGCACCCTACGAGCAGTACTTC.

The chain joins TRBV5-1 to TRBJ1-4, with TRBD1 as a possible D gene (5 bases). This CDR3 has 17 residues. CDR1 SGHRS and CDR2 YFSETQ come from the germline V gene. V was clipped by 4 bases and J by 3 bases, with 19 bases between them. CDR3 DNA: TGCGCCAGCAGCCCCGGCACAGGCACGGCGGCTAATGAAAAACTGTTTTTT. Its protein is CASSPGTGTAANEKLFF.

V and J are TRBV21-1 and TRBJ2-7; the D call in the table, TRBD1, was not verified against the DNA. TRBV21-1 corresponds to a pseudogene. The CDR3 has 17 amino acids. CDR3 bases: TGTGCCAGCAGCAAATTAGCTGTAGGGGACAGGGCCTACGAGCAGTACTTC. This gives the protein CASSKLAVGDRAYEQYF.

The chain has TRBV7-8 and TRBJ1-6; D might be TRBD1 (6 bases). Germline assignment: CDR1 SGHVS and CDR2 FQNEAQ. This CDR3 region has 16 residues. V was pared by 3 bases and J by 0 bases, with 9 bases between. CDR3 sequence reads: CASSLGGPSYNSPLHF. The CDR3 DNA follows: TGTGCCAGCAGCTTGGGGGGGCCCTCCTATAATTCACCCCTCCACTTT.

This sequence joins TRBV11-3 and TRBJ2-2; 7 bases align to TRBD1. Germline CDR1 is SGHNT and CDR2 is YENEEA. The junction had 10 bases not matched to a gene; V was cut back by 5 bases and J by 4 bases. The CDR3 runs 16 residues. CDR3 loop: CASSLRTGSGTGELFF. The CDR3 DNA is TGTGCCAGCAGCCTCCGGACAGGTTCGGGCACCGGGGAGCTGTTTTTT.

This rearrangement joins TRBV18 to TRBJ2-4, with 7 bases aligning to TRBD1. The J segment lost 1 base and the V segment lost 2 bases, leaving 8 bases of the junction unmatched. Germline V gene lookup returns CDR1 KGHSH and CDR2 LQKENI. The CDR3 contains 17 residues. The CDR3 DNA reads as TGTGCCAGCTCACCATCGGACAGGTACCTGGCCAAAAACATTCAGTACTTC. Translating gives CASSPSDRYLAKNIQYF.

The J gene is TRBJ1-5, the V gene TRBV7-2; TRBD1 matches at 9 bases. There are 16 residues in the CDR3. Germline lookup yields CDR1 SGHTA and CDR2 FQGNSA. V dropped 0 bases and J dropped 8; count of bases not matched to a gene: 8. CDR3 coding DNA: TGTGCCAGCAGCTTAGCTGGGACAGGGATTAATAAGCCCCAGCATTTT. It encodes CASSLAGTGINKPQHF.

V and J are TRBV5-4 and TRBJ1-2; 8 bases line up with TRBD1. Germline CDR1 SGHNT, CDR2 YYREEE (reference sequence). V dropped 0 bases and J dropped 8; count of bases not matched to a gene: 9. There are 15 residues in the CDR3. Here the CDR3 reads CASSLATGDMGGYTF. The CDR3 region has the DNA TGTGCCAGCAGCTTGGCGACAGGGGATATGGGGGGCTACACCTTC.

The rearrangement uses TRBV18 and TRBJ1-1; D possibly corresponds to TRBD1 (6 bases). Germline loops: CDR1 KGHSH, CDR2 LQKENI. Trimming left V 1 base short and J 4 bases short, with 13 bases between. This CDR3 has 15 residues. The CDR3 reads CASSPQGQRLTEAFF. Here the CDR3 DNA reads TGTGCCAGCTCACCACAAGGACAGAGACTCACTGAAGCTTTCTTT.

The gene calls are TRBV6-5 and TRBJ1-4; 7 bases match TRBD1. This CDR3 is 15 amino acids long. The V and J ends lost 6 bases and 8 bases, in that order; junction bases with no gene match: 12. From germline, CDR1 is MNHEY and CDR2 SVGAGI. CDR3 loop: CASSIDRALGEKLFF. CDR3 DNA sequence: TGTGCCAGCAGCATTGACAGGGCTTTGGGAGAAAAACTGTTTTTT.

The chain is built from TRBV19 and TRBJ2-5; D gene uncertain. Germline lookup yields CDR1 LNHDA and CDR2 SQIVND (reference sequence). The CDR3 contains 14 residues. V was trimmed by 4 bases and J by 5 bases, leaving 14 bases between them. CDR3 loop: CASSNGLSWETQYF. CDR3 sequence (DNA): TGTGCCAGTAGTAACGGTCTCTCTTGGGAGACCCAGTACTTC.

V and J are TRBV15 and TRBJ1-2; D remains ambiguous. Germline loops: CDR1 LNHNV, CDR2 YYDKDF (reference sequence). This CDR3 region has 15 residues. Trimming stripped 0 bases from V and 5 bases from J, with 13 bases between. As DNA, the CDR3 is TGTGCCACCAGCAGAGATCAAGGCGGGATTTATGGCTACACCTTC. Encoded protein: CATSRDQGGIYGYTF.

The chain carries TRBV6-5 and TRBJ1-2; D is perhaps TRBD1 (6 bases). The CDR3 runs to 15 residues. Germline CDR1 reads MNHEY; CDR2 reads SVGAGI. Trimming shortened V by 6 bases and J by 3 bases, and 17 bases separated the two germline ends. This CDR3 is CASSYSLTGDYGYTF. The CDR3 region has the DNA TGTGCCAGCAGCTATAGCCTGACAGGCGACTATGGCTACACCTTC.

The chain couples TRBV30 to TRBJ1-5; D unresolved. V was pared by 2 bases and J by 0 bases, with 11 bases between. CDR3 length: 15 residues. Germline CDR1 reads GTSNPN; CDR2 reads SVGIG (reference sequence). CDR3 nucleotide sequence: TGTGCCTGGAGTCCAGGCTCCCTTAGCAATCAGCCCCAGCATTTT. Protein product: CAWSPGSLSNQPQHF. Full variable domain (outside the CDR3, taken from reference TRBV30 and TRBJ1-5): SQTIHQWPATLVQPVGSPLSLECTVEGTSNPNLYWYRQAAGRGLQLLFYSVGIGQISSEVPQNLSASRPQDRQFILSSKKLLLSDSGFYLCAWSPGSLSNQPQHFGDGTRLSIL.

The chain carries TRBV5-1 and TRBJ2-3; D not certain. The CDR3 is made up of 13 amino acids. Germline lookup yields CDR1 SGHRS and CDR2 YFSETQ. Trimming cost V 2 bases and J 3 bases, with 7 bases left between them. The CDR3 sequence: CASSFPQTDTQYF. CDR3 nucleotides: TGCGCCAGCAGCTTCCCCCAGACAGATACGCAGTATTTT.